The 9 T cell receptor beta chains below all came from one sample that was sequenced in a study of T-cell reconstitution after alpha-beta-depleted transplantation in children. Unique molecular identifiers tagged the TCRbeta library. Each CDR3 protein is one row after TCRdb ran MiXCR on the PCR reads. The profile shows about 490,000 distinct CDR3 sequences, over 9.5% of them singletons. Sample: PBMCs, taken before TCRalphabeta/CD19-depleted stem cell transplant. Receptor source: a child aged 2 to 15 with inherited bone marrow failure, due to receive a stem cell transplant.

Of note for this clonotype: This sequence may be a read error, since a much larger clone differs from it by one base. V gene TRBV7-6 combines with J gene TRBJ1-5; D unclear. This CDR3 is built from 14 residues. The V and J ends lost 1 base and 5 bases respectively, with 9 bases between them. Germline V CDR1 and CDR2: SGHVS, FNYEAQ. CDR3 protein: CASSLVFTDQPQHF. CDR3 DNA: TGTGCCAGCAGCTTAGTTTTCACAGATCAGCCCCAGCATTTT.

Ten or more counts support this clonotype. The gene calls are TRBV9 and TRBJ2-1, with D possibly being TRBD2 (5 bases). The CDR3 has 16 residues. Trimming took 0 bases from V and 8 from J, leaving 18 bases between them. Germline lookup yields CDR1 SGDLS and CDR2 YYNGEE. CDR3 DNA sequence: TGTGCCAGCAGCGTAGTTAGAGGGATTCATGGTGATGAGCAGTTCTTC. Translation: CASSVVRGIHGDEQFF.

The sample holds many counts of this clonotype. The chain joins TRBV5-1 to TRBJ2-3, with TRBD1 identical over 10 bases. The germline CDR1 and CDR2 sequences are SGHRS and YFSETQ. V trimming: 0 bases; J trimming: 5 bases; junction bases outside the gene matches: 3. CDR3 length: 15 residues. The CDR3 sequence is CASSLGQGARDTQYF. The CDR3, as DNA: TGCGCCAGCAGCTTGGGACAGGGGGCAAGAGATACGCAGTATTTT.

There are many counts of this clonotype. V is TRBV7-2 and J is TRBJ1-1; 8 positions match TRBD1. V lost 4 bases, J lost 12 bases, and 10 bases stayed unmatched. CDR1 and CDR2 (germline): SGHTA, FQGNSA. The CDR3 is made up of 13 amino acids. This chain's CDR3 is CASSWTGREATFF. The CDR3, as DNA: TGTGCCAGCAGCTGGACAGGGCGGGAGGCTACTTTCTTT.

This clonotype was seen repeatedly, ten times or more. In DNA form, the CDR3 reads TGCGCCAGCAGCCAGACCAAGAGACTAGCGGAGTACCAAGAGACCCAGTACTTC. Its protein is CASSQTKRLAEYQETQYF. The rearrangement joins TRBV4-3 to TRBJ2-5, with 9 bases fitting TRBD2. Germline V gene sequence: CDR1 LGHNA, CDR2 YSLEER. The CDR3 loop spans 18 amino acids. V lost 3 bases, J lost 0 bases, and 11 bases stayed unmatched.

This clonotype was observed at least ten times. The chain recombines TRBV29-1 with TRBJ2-7; 7 bases line up with TRBD1. Germline V gene data show CDR1 as SQVTM and CDR2 as ANQGSEA. This CDR3 spans 14 amino acids. The J segment lost 0 bases and the V segment lost 6 bases, leaving 8 bases of the junction unmatched. The DNA for the CDR3 is TGCAGCGTCTCAGGACAGGTCGCCTCCTACGAGCAGTACTTC. Translation: CSVSGQVASYEQYF.

Many counts were recorded for this clonotype. V is TRBV29-1 and J is TRBJ2-3; perhaps TRBD2 as D (5 bases). CDR1 is SQVTM, CDR2 ANQGSEA, per germline. This CDR3 spans 14 amino acids. V lost 3 bases, J lost 3 bases, and 13 bases lay in between. The CDR3 bases are TGCAGCGTTGAGGGTCTAGCCCCTACAGATACGCAGTATTTT. Translated, it gives CSVEGLAPTDTQYF.

The V gene is TRBV10-3, the J gene TRBJ2-3; 16 nucleotides agree with TRBD2. Germline assignment: CDR1 ENHRY and CDR2 SYGVKD. Trimming cost V 4 bases and J 6 bases; bases outside gene matches: 28. CDR3 length: 24 amino acids. As DNA, the CDR3 is TGTGCCATCAGTGCACACAGAGATCCTCAACCGGGACTAGCGGGAGGGCCCCGTTTGGATACGCAGTATTTT. Translation: CAISAHRDPQPGLAGGPRLDTQYF.

Only a few counts were recorded for this clonotype. This sequence joins TRBV18 and TRBJ2-1; unclear D gene. CDR1 and CDR2 (germline): KGHSH, LQKENI. CDR3 length: 16 residues. V lost 6 bases, J lost 6 bases, and 21 bases lay in between. The chain's CDR3 is CASSPIKDSAFNEQFF. CDR3 sequence (DNA): TGTGCCAGCTCTCCAATAAAAGACTCGGCATTCAATGAGCAGTTCTTC.